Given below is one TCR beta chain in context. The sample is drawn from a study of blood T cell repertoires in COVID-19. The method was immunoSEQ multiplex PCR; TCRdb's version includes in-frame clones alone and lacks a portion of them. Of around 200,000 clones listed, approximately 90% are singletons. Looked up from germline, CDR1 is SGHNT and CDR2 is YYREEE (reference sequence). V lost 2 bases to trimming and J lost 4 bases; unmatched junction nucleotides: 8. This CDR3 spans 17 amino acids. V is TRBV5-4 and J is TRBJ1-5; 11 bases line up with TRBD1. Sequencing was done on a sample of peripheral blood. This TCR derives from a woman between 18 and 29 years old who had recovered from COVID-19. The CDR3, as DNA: TGTGCCAGCAGCTTTAAGCGGGACAGGGGGGTTAATCAGCCCCAGCATTTT. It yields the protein CASSFKRDRGVNQPQHF.